The rows below give T cell receptor beta chains drawn from one sample of a study of blood T cell repertoires in COVID-19. Repertoires were generated with immunoSEQ multiplex PCR, while TCRdb's copy carries only in-frame clones and drops some. The sample lists some 380,000 clones, more than 65% seen once, with around 1.1% in the top ten. Sequencing was performed on peripheral blood. These receptor sequences come from a human donor with acute or convalescent COVID-19. The donor label of this sample is uncertain. Both conserved end residues are part of each CDR3. Each record gives: D gene, J gene, V gene, CDR3 protein. D genes are given only for firm matches.

D: NA
J: TRBJ1-6
V: TRBV30
CDR3: CAWSPGNSPLHF

D: NA
J: TRBJ1-1
V: TRBV11-2
CDR3: CASHARNPLSLNTEAFF

D: TRBD1
J: TRBJ2-6
V: TRBV5-5
CDR3: CASSSGTGHSGANVLTF

D: TRBD1
J: TRBJ1-4
V: TRBV2
CDR3: CASTWQGAMDEKLFF

D: TRBD2
J: TRBJ2-3
V: TRBV2
CDR3: CASSDGEGSTDTQYF

D: NA
J: TRBJ1-2
V: TRBV6-5
CDR3: CASSYRTRTSGGYTF

D: NA
J: TRBJ1-6
V: TRBV13
CDR3: CASSFPGENSPLHF

D: TRBD1
J: TRBJ2-1
V: TRBV24-1
CDR3: CATSGTSGGQQFF

D: TRBD1
J: TRBJ1-3
V: TRBV4-1
CDR3: CASSQTGNGNTIYF

D: NA
J: TRBJ1-2
V: TRBV28
CDR3: CASSLPPGNYGYTF

D: TRBD1
J: TRBJ1-2
V: TRBV4-2
CDR3: CASSQEWGQIYGYTF

D: NA
J: TRBJ2-4
V: TRBV15
CDR3: CATSSDWGDNIQYF

D: TRBD1
J: TRBJ1-5
V: TRBV6-5
CDR3: CASNRQGSGNQPQHF

D: NA
J: TRBJ1-5
V: TRBV14
CDR3: CASSPHRTSPQPQHF

D: NA
J: TRBJ2-7
V: TRBV13
CDR3: CASSLALRGEQYF

D: NA
J: TRBJ1-3
V: TRBV6-1
CDR3: CASSDRVGNTIYF

D: NA
J: TRBJ1-3
V: TRBV20-1
CDR3: CSAMGREKIYF

D: NA
J: TRBJ2-1
V: TRBV7-8
CDR3: CASSLNRVTYNEQFF

D: TRBD1
J: TRBJ1-5
V: TRBV25-1
CDR3: CARSGTEIYQPQHF

D: TRBD2
J: TRBJ2-3
V: TRBV5-1
CDR3: CASSFARGGRDTQYF

D: TRBD2
J: TRBJ2-7
V: TRBV9
CDR3: CASSPHSSGTYEQYF

D: NA
J: TRBJ1-5
V: TRBV6-5
CDR3: CASRPPGNQPQHF

D: TRBD2
J: TRBJ2-5
V: TRBV5-8
CDR3: CASSLSSGDLLETQYF

D: NA
J: TRBJ1-5
V: TRBV6-6
CDR3: CASRGGSVDQPQHF

D: TRBD1
J: TRBJ1-2
V: TRBV5-1
CDR3: CASSPYPGQDNYGYTF

D: NA
J: TRBJ2-1
V: TRBV3-1/TRBV3-2
CDR3: CASSHRAATVSSGQFF

D: NA
J: TRBJ1-2
V: TRBV5-4
CDR3: CASSPDRSPYGYTF

D: TRBD1
J: TRBJ2-7
V: TRBV7-9
CDR3: CASSLGGQVIYEQYF

D: TRBD1
J: TRBJ1-2
V: TRBV6-6
CDR3: CASSYSWDRVYGYTF

D: NA
J: TRBJ2-7
V: TRBV19
CDR3: CASRRQGTYEQYF

D: NA
J: TRBJ1-4
V: TRBV7-9
CDR3: CASSLAFQNEKLFF

D: TRBD1
J: TRBJ2-7
V: TRBV12-3/TRBV12-4
CDR3: CASSRDRGYEQYF

D: TRBD1
J: TRBJ2-5
V: TRBV2
CDR3: CASCWGQVYQETQYF

D: NA
J: TRBJ1-5
V: TRBV7-8
CDR3: CASSRREWGQPQHF

D: TRBD2
J: TRBJ2-1
V: TRBV5-1
CDR3: CASSFGGARTTYNEQFF

D: TRBD1
J: TRBJ1-2
V: TRBV7-2
CDR3: CASSQQGQGARSYGYTF

D: TRBD1
J: TRBJ1-1
V: TRBV7-9
CDR3: CASSLSNTGGDTEAFF

D: TRBD1
J: TRBJ1-2
V: TRBV19
CDR3: CASSRDRGRFDYGYTF

D: NA
J: TRBJ1-2
V: TRBV6-5
CDR3: CASTNRLTEWF

D: TRBD1
J: TRBJ1-1
V: TRBV5-1
CDR3: CASSSRQGRSRNTEAFF

D: NA
J: TRBJ2-7
V: TRBV5-1
CDR3: CASSLAGGTRYEQYF